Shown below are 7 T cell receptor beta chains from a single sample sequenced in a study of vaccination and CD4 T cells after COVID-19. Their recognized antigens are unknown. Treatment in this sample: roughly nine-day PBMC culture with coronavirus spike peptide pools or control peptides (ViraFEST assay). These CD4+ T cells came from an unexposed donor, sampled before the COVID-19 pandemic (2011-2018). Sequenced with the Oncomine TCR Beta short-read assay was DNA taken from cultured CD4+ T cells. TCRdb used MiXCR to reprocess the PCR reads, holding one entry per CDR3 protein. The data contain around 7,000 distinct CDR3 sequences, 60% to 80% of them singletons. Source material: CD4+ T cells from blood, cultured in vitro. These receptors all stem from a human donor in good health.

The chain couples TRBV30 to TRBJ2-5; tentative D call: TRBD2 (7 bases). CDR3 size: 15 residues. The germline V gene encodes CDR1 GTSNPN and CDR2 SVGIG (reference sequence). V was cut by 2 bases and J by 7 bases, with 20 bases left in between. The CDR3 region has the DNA TGTGCCTGGAGTTCCCTCAGTGGGGGGGCTCGGACCCAGTACTTC. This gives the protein CAWSSLSGGARTQYF.

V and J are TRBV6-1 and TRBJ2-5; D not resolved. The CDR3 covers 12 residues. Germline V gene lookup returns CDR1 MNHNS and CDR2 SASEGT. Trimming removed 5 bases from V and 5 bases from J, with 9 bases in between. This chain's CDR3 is CASSPMGETQYF. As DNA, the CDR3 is TGTGCCAGCAGTCCAATGGGGGAGACCCAGTACTTC.

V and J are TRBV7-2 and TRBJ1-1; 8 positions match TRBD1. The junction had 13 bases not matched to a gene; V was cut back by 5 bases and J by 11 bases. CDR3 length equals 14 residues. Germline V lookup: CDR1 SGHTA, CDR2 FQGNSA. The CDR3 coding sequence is TGTGCCAGCAGCCAGAAAGGACAGGGTCTCGCGGCTTTCTTT. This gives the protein CASSQKGQGLAAFF.

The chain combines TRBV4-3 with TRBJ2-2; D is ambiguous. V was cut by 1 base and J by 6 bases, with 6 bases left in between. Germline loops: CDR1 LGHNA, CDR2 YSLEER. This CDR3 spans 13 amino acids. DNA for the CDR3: TGCGCCAGCAGCCAAGTGGGCGCCGGGGAGCTGTTTTTT. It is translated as CASSQVGAGELFF.

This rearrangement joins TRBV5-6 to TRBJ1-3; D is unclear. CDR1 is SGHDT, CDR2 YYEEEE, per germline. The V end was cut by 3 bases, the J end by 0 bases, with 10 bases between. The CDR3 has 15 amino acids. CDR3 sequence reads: CASSSITGSGNTIYF. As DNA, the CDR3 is TGTGCCAGCAGCTCAATAACGGGCTCTGGAAACACCATATATTTT.

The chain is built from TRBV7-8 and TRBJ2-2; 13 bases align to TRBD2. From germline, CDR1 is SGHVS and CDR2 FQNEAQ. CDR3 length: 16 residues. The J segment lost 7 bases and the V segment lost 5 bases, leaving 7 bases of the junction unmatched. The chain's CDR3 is CASSLLAGGPHGELFF. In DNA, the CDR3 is TGTGCCAGCAGCCTACTAGCGGGAGGGCCTCACGGGGAGCTGTTTTTT.

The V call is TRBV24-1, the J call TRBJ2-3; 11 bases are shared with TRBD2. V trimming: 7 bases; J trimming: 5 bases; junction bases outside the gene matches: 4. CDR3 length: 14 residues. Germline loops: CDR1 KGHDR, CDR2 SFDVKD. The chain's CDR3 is CATSLSGGGDTQYF. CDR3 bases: TGTGCCACCAGCCTTAGCGGGGGGGGAGATACGCAGTATTTT.